A selection of T cell receptor beta chains follows, all from one sample in a study of shared clonotypes between healthy human individuals. The protocol was immunoSEQ multiplex PCR, while the TCRdb copy is restricted to in-frame clones and leaves out a portion. The table has approximately 1,000,000 clones, roughly 80% seen once. Sequencing was done on a sample of memory CD4+ T cells from PBMCs. Receptors originate from a man between 18 and 29 years old in good health. Some clones in this sample may be carry-over from other donors' samples. Each CDR3 is given with its conserved first and last residue. Each record gives: CDR3 protein, CDR3 DNA, D gene, J gene, clone size, V gene, CDR3 length. A D gene is named only where the DNA matches it firmly. A clone size is listed for some rows: how often the clone was seen (once, few, many), or a class if it is expanded.

cdr3_aa: CASSWGLAGSYNEQFF
cdr3_nt: TGCGCCAGCAGCTGGGGGCTAGCGGGTTCCTACAATGAGCAGTTCTTC
d_call: TRBD2
j_call: TRBJ2-1
clone_size: NA
v_call: TRBV5-1
cdr3_length: 16

cdr3_aa: CASSTGLPQETQYF
cdr3_nt: TGTGCCAGCAGCACCGGACTACCCCAAGAGACCCAGTACTTC
d_call: NA
j_call: TRBJ2-5
clone_size: NA
v_call: TRBV4-2
cdr3_length: 14

cdr3_aa: CASSPRQFSSYEQYF
cdr3_nt: TGTGCCAGCTCACCAAGGCAGTTTAGCTCCTACGAGCAGTACTTC
d_call: NA
j_call: TRBJ2-7
clone_size: NA
v_call: TRBV18
cdr3_length: 15

cdr3_aa: CASSLGGGMDTQYF
cdr3_nt: TGTGCCAGCAGTTTAGGAGGGGGGATGGATACGCAGTATTTT
d_call: NA
j_call: TRBJ2-3
clone_size: once
v_call: TRBV27
cdr3_length: 14

cdr3_aa: CASSKIRGHTEAFF
cdr3_nt: TGTGCCAGCAGTAAAATCAGGGGGCACACTGAAGCTTTCTTT
d_call: TRBD1
j_call: TRBJ1-1
clone_size: few
v_call: TRBV5-4
cdr3_length: 14

cdr3_aa: CASSRNRDSSYEQYF
cdr3_nt: TGTGCCAGCAGCAGAAACCGGGACAGCTCCTACGAGCAGTACTTC
d_call: TRBD1
j_call: TRBJ2-7
clone_size: NA
v_call: TRBV11-2
cdr3_length: 15

cdr3_aa: CASSQGGYRGETQYF
cdr3_nt: TGCGCCAGCAGCCAAGGGGGCTATCGTGGGGAGACCCAGTACTTC
d_call: NA
j_call: TRBJ2-5
clone_size: once
v_call: TRBV4-1
cdr3_length: 15

cdr3_aa: CAIMSGSSYNGQFF
cdr3_nt: TGTGCCATCATGTCAGGGAGCTCCTACAATGGGCAGTTCTTC
d_call: NA
j_call: TRBJ2-1
clone_size: NA
v_call: TRBV10-3
cdr3_length: 14

cdr3_aa: CASTTDRGFNQPQHF
cdr3_nt: TGTGCCAGCACCACGGACAGGGGTTTCAATCAGCCCCAGCATTTT
d_call: NA
j_call: TRBJ1-5
clone_size: NA
v_call: TRBV21-1
cdr3_length: 15

cdr3_aa: CASSDWGQGEEPQHF
cdr3_nt: TGTGCCAGCAGTGACTGGGGACAGGGGGAAGAGCCCCAGCATTTT
d_call: TRBD1
j_call: TRBJ1-5
clone_size: few
v_call: TRBV2
cdr3_length: 15

cdr3_aa: CASSVLGDTGELFF
cdr3_nt: TGTGCCAGCAGTGTGCTAGGGGACACCGGGGAGCTGTTTTTT
d_call: NA
j_call: TRBJ2-2
clone_size: NA
v_call: TRBV28
cdr3_length: 14

cdr3_aa: CASSQLAGVGEQYF
cdr3_nt: TGTGCCAGCAGCCAACTAGCGGGAGTGGGAGAGCAGTACTTC
d_call: TRBD2
j_call: TRBJ2-7
clone_size: NA
v_call: TRBV7-9
cdr3_length: 14

cdr3_aa: CASSVGVVAAVTEAFF
cdr3_nt: TGTGCCAGCAGCGTAGGGGTGGTGGCTGCGGTCACTGAAGCTTTCTTT
d_call: NA
j_call: TRBJ1-1
clone_size: NA
v_call: TRBV9
cdr3_length: 16

cdr3_aa: CASSGGQETQYF
cdr3_nt: TGTGCCAGTTCGGGAGGCCAAGAGACCCAGTACTTC
d_call: TRBD2
j_call: TRBJ2-5
clone_size: NA
v_call: TRBV28
cdr3_length: 12

cdr3_aa: CAGRLAGVRGEQFF
cdr3_nt: TGTGCCGGCAGACTAGCGGGAGTCCGGGGTGAGCAGTTCTTC
d_call: TRBD2
j_call: TRBJ2-1
clone_size: NA
v_call: TRBV30
cdr3_length: 14

cdr3_aa: CASSGGQPQHF
cdr3_nt: TGTGCCAGCAGTGGGGGTCAGCCCCAGCATTTT
d_call: NA
j_call: TRBJ1-5
clone_size: NA
v_call: TRBV6-1
cdr3_length: 11

cdr3_aa: CASSQGLAGSYEQYF
cdr3_nt: TGCGCCAGCAGCCAAGGACTAGCGGGGAGCTACGAGCAGTACTTC
d_call: TRBD2
j_call: TRBJ2-7
clone_size: NA
v_call: TRBV5-1
cdr3_length: 15

cdr3_aa: CSVQGMNTEAFF
cdr3_nt: TGCAGCGTGCAGGGAATGAACACTGAAGCTTTCTTT
d_call: NA
j_call: TRBJ1-1
clone_size: NA
v_call: TRBV29-1
cdr3_length: 12

cdr3_aa: CASSVVTVYNEQFF
cdr3_nt: TGTGCCAGCAGCGTAGTTACCGTGTACAATGAGCAGTTCTTC
d_call: NA
j_call: TRBJ2-1
clone_size: NA
v_call: TRBV9
cdr3_length: 14

cdr3_aa: CASSEGPHGTQYF
cdr3_nt: TGTGCCAGCAGCGAGGGGCCTCACGGGACCCAGTACTTC
d_call: NA
j_call: TRBJ2-5
clone_size: once
v_call: TRBV9
cdr3_length: 13

cdr3_aa: CASSEVGGSYNSPLHF
cdr3_nt: TGTGCCAGCAGTGAAGTCGGGGGCTCCTATAATTCACCCCTCCACTTT
d_call: NA
j_call: TRBJ1-6
clone_size: once
v_call: TRBV6-1
cdr3_length: 16

cdr3_aa: CASSWGLLNTEAFF
cdr3_nt: TGTGCCAGCAGCTGGGGACTCTTGAACACTGAAGCTTTCTTT
d_call: NA
j_call: TRBJ1-1
clone_size: NA
v_call: TRBV7-8
cdr3_length: 14

cdr3_aa: CASTTDRGHRPAAFF
cdr3_nt: TGCGCCAGCACTACGGACAGGGGGCACCGCCCGGCAGCTTTCTTT
d_call: TRBD1
j_call: TRBJ1-1
clone_size: NA
v_call: TRBV4-1
cdr3_length: 15

cdr3_aa: CASSLFVDSNQPQHF
cdr3_nt: TGTGCCAGCAGTTTGTTCGTGGATAGCAATCAGCCCCAGCATTTT
d_call: NA
j_call: TRBJ1-5
clone_size: NA
v_call: TRBV28
cdr3_length: 15

cdr3_aa: CASSADGFNYGYTF
cdr3_nt: TGTGCCAGCAGCGCGGACGGATTTAACTATGGCTACACCTTC
d_call: NA
j_call: TRBJ1-2
clone_size: NA
v_call: TRBV11-2
cdr3_length: 14

cdr3_aa: CATSRDRGDNEQFF
cdr3_nt: TGTGCCACCAGCAGAGATCGAGGGGACAATGAGCAGTTCTTC
d_call: NA
j_call: TRBJ2-1
clone_size: once
v_call: TRBV15
cdr3_length: 14

cdr3_aa: CASSLTLGLTGNQPQHF
cdr3_nt: TGTGCCAGCAGTTTAACTTTGGGGTTAACGGGCAATCAGCCCCAGCATTTT
d_call: NA
j_call: TRBJ1-5
clone_size: NA
v_call: TRBV28
cdr3_length: 17

cdr3_aa: CASSLEGIPGLAGGEQYF
cdr3_nt: TGTGCCAGCAGCTTAGAGGGGATCCCGGGACTAGCGGGAGGCGAGCAGTACTTC
d_call: TRBD2
j_call: TRBJ2-7
clone_size: NA
v_call: TRBV7-9
cdr3_length: 18

cdr3_aa: CSVEEGSDTQYF
cdr3_nt: TGCAGCGTTGAAGAGGGTTCGGATACGCAGTATTTT
d_call: NA
j_call: TRBJ2-3
clone_size: NA
v_call: TRBV29-1
cdr3_length: 12

cdr3_aa: CSVAQGTNTEAFF
cdr3_nt: TGCAGCGTTGCGCAGGGAACGAACACTGAAGCTTTCTTT
d_call: NA
j_call: TRBJ1-1
clone_size: many
v_call: TRBV29-1
cdr3_length: 13

cdr3_aa: CASRWGKENIQYF
cdr3_nt: TGTGCAAGTCGCTGGGGTAAGGAAAACATTCAGTACTTC
d_call: NA
j_call: TRBJ2-4
clone_size: once
v_call: TRBV12-2
cdr3_length: 13

cdr3_aa: CASSLSMTFSGTRYNEQFF
cdr3_nt: TGTGCCAGCAGTTTATCGATGACCTTTAGCGGTACAAGGTACAATGAGCAGTTCTTC
d_call: NA
j_call: TRBJ2-1
clone_size: few
v_call: TRBV27
cdr3_length: 19

cdr3_aa: CASSTRTAGNTIYF
cdr3_nt: TGTGCCAGCAGCACGCGGACAGCTGGAAACACCATATATTTT
d_call: NA
j_call: TRBJ1-3
clone_size: NA
v_call: TRBV4-2
cdr3_length: 14

cdr3_aa: CASSPVQGEGQPQHF
cdr3_nt: TGCGCCAGCAGCCCCGTACAGGGAGAGGGTCAGCCCCAGCATTTT
d_call: NA
j_call: TRBJ1-5
clone_size: NA
v_call: TRBV5-1
cdr3_length: 15

cdr3_aa: CASSIGQAYNEQFF
cdr3_nt: TGCGCCAGCAGCATTGGACAGGCCTACAATGAGCAGTTCTTC
d_call: TRBD1
j_call: TRBJ2-1
clone_size: NA
v_call: TRBV5-1
cdr3_length: 14

cdr3_aa: CATSRDPGGVRAVEQYF
cdr3_nt: TGTGCCACCAGCAGAGATCCGGGCGGCGTGAGGGCGGTCGAGCAGTACTTC
d_call: NA
j_call: TRBJ2-7
clone_size: NA
v_call: TRBV15
cdr3_length: 17

cdr3_aa: CASSLSTSGTSAGELFF
cdr3_nt: TGCGCCAGCAGCTTATCCACTAGCGGAACATCCGCCGGGGAGCTGTTTTTT
d_call: TRBD2
j_call: TRBJ2-2
clone_size: NA
v_call: TRBV5-1
cdr3_length: 17

cdr3_aa: CASSPPSQETQYF
cdr3_nt: TGTGCCAGCAGCCCCCCGTCGCAAGAGACCCAGTACTTC
d_call: NA
j_call: TRBJ2-5
clone_size: few
v_call: TRBV7-2
cdr3_length: 13

cdr3_aa: CASSPTRDTGELFF
cdr3_nt: TGTGCCAGCAGCCCCACCCGGGACACCGGGGAGCTGTTTTTT
d_call: NA
j_call: TRBJ2-2
clone_size: NA
v_call: TRBV7-2
cdr3_length: 14

cdr3_aa: CASTEKPTSGQETQYF
cdr3_nt: TGCGCCAGCACCGAAAAACCGACTAGCGGCCAAGAGACCCAGTACTTC
d_call: TRBD2
j_call: TRBJ2-5
clone_size: once
v_call: TRBV5-1
cdr3_length: 16

cdr3_aa: CASSLGTLTSCEQYF
cdr3_nt: TGTGCCAGCAGCTTAGGGACACTGACTTCCTGCGAGCAGTACTTC
d_call: NA
j_call: TRBJ2-7
clone_size: NA
v_call: TRBV7-2
cdr3_length: 15

cdr3_aa: CASSTRDGLHLAFF
cdr3_nt: TGTGCCAGCAGTACCCGAGACGGGCTGCACTTAGCTTTCTTT
d_call: NA
j_call: TRBJ1-1
clone_size: NA
v_call: TRBV6-6
cdr3_length: 14

cdr3_aa: CASSLAARGTDTQYF
cdr3_nt: TGCGCCAGCAGCTTGGCAGCCCGAGGGACAGATACGCAGTATTTT
d_call: NA
j_call: TRBJ2-3
clone_size: NA
v_call: TRBV5-1
cdr3_length: 15

cdr3_aa: CASSDPGQGAGYGYTF
cdr3_nt: TGCGCCAGCAGCGACCCCGGACAGGGGGCTGGCTATGGCTACACCTTC
d_call: TRBD1
j_call: TRBJ1-2
clone_size: NA
v_call: TRBV5-1
cdr3_length: 16

cdr3_aa: CASSDTGTPGKKLFF
cdr3_nt: TGTGCCAGCAGTGATACAGGGACTCCCGGAAAAAAACTGTTTTTT
d_call: NA
j_call: TRBJ1-4
clone_size: once
v_call: TRBV28
cdr3_length: 15

cdr3_aa: CASSKGQYNEQFF
cdr3_nt: TGTGCCAGTAGTAAAGGACAATACAATGAGCAGTTCTTC
d_call: NA
j_call: TRBJ2-1
clone_size: once
v_call: TRBV19
cdr3_length: 13

cdr3_aa: CASSLWLGAGGAKNIQYF
cdr3_nt: TGTGCCAGCAGCTTATGGCTGGGGGCGGGGGGAGCCAAAAACATTCAGTACTTC
d_call: TRBD2
j_call: TRBJ2-4
clone_size: NA
v_call: TRBV7-2
cdr3_length: 18

cdr3_aa: CASSPRTAPNQETQYF
cdr3_nt: TGTGCCAGCAGCCCTCGGACCGCTCCAAACCAAGAGACCCAGTACTTC
d_call: NA
j_call: TRBJ2-5
clone_size: NA
v_call: TRBV9
cdr3_length: 16

cdr3_aa: CASSDVTSTDEQFF
cdr3_nt: TGTGCCAGCAGTGATGTGACTAGCACGGATGAGCAGTTCTTC
d_call: TRBD2
j_call: TRBJ2-1
clone_size: NA
v_call: TRBV6-1
cdr3_length: 14

cdr3_aa: CASSSTVNTEAFF
cdr3_nt: TGCGCCAGCAGCTCGACAGTGAACACTGAAGCTTTCTTT
d_call: NA
j_call: TRBJ1-1
clone_size: NA
v_call: TRBV5-1
cdr3_length: 13

cdr3_aa: CASSVAPVVDLRTEAFF
cdr3_nt: TGTGCCAGCAGCGTAGCCCCGGTTGTGGATTTGCGGACTGAAGCTTTCTTT
d_call: NA
j_call: TRBJ1-1
clone_size: few
v_call: TRBV9
cdr3_length: 17

cdr3_aa: CASSESDPRNQPQHF
cdr3_nt: TGCGCCAGCAGTGAGTCGGACCCAAGGAATCAGCCCCAGCATTTT
d_call: NA
j_call: TRBJ1-5
clone_size: NA
v_call: TRBV10-2
cdr3_length: 15

cdr3_aa: CASSLGWQGVYEQYF
cdr3_nt: TGTGCCAGCAGCTTGGGTTGGCAGGGGGTCTACGAGCAGTACTTC
d_call: TRBD1
j_call: TRBJ2-7
clone_size: few
v_call: TRBV5-4
cdr3_length: 15

cdr3_aa: CASSQRETSFYNEQFF
cdr3_nt: TGTGCCAGCAGCCAGCGTGAGACTAGCTTCTACAATGAGCAGTTCTTC
d_call: TRBD2
j_call: TRBJ2-1
clone_size: NA
v_call: TRBV4-2
cdr3_length: 16

cdr3_aa: CASSLLKQFTDTQYF
cdr3_nt: TGTGCCAGCAGTTTACTTAAGCAGTTCACAGATACGCAGTATTTT
d_call: NA
j_call: TRBJ2-3
clone_size: NA
v_call: TRBV28
cdr3_length: 15

cdr3_aa: CSVSDSRTSGYTF
cdr3_nt: TGCAGCGTCTCCGACAGTAGGACCTCTGGCTACACCTTC
d_call: NA
j_call: TRBJ1-2
clone_size: NA
v_call: TRBV29-1
cdr3_length: 13

cdr3_aa: CASSPRGLAGIYEQYF
cdr3_nt: TGTGCCAGCAGCCCTAGGGGACTAGCGGGAATCTACGAGCAGTACTTC
d_call: TRBD2
j_call: TRBJ2-7
clone_size: NA
v_call: TRBV9
cdr3_length: 16